These T cell receptor beta chains were read from a single sample in a study of PD-1 blockade in classical Hodgkin lymphoma. The protocol was immunoSEQ multiplex PCR, while the TCRdb copy is restricted to in-frame clones and leaves out a portion. The sample holds about 15,000 clones, 89% seen once. This specimen was CD8+ T cells from blood, taken before the fourth cycle of nivolumab. All receptors come from a human donor with classical Hodgkin lymphoma. Both conserved end residues are part of each CDR3. D genes are given only for firm matches. A row's size may be missing; if present it is once, few, many or a size class.

J	size	D	V	CDR3	DNA
TRBJ1-1	few	-	TRBV4-2	CASSQVTAREAFF	TGTGCCAGCAGCCAAGTCACAGCCAGAGAAGCTTTCTTT
TRBJ2-4	-	TRBD1	TRBV28	CASSPIRDRVQNIQYF	TGTGCCAGCAGCCCAATCCGGGACAGGGTTCAAAACATTCAGTACTTC
TRBJ1-5	-	-	TRBV28	CASSFGFGSKEYSNQPQHF	TGTGCCAGCAGTTTCGGTTTTGGGTCGAAAGAATATAGCAATCAGCCCCAGCATTTT
TRBJ2-3	-	-	TRBV10-3	CAISESDDAQYF	TGTGCCATCAGTGAGTCGGACGATGCGCAGTATTTT
TRBJ1-2	-	-	TRBV19	CASSIGGNGYTF	TGTGCCAGTAGTATAGGAGGGAATGGCTACACCTTC
TRBJ2-1	-	TRBD2	TRBV12-5	CASGLELGGYNEQFF	TGTGCTAGTGGTTTGGAGTTGGGGGGGTACAATGAGCAGTTCTTC
TRBJ2-7	once	-	TRBV27	CASSLGLAYEQYF	TGTGCCAGCAGTTTGGGGTTAGCCTACGAGCAGTACTTC
TRBJ2-3	-	-	TRBV11-2	CASSLGDQTVRDTQYF	TGTGCCAGCAGCTTAGGGGACCAGACCGTAAGAGATACGCAGTATTTT
TRBJ2-7	-	TRBD2	TRBV27	CASSPIPLAGVYYEQYF	TGTGCCAGCAGTCCCATACCCCTAGCGGGAGTGTACTACGAGCAGTACTTC
TRBJ2-3	-	TRBD1	TRBV6-1	CASSEVYRDRDTQYF	TGTGCCAGCAGTGAAGTGTACCGGGACAGAGATACGCAGTATTTT
TRBJ2-2	-	TRBD2	TRBV4-1	CASSQGFAGGGPSDTGELFF	TGCGCCAGCAGCCAAGGATTCGCGGGGGGCGGGCCTTCCGACACCGGGGAGCTGTTTTTT
TRBJ2-2	-	TRBD1	TRBV27	CASSVDRGIGGELFF	TGTGCCAGCAGTGTGGACAGGGGAATAGGCGGGGAGCTGTTTTTT
TRBJ2-5	-	-	TRBV7-8	CASSSNYNQETQYF	TGTGCCAGCAGTTCGAACTACAACCAAGAGACCCAGTACTTC
TRBJ2-4	-	-	TRBV5-4	CASSLADGLAKNIQYF	TGTGCCAGCAGCTTGGCCGACGGTCTAGCCAAAAACATTCAGTACTTC
TRBJ1-2	-	TRBD1	TRBV4-1	CASSQDQGAAYGYTF	TGCGCCAGCAGCCAAGATCAGGGGGCGGCCTATGGCTACACCTTC
TRBJ2-3	-	TRBD2	TRBV30	CAWSVLAGPPDTQYF	TGTGCCTGGAGTGTACTAGCGGGACCCCCAGATACGCAGTATTTT
TRBJ2-7	-	-	TRBV5-5	CASTVRPAAYEQYF	TGTGCCAGCACCGTCCGGCCAGCGGCCTACGAGCAGTACTTC
TRBJ2-2	once	-	TRBV6-5	CASSRSGVRTGELFF	TGTGCCAGCAGTAGGTCGGGAGTCCGCACCGGGGAGCTGTTTTTT
TRBJ2-1	-	TRBD2	TRBV13	CASSLLAGVYNEQFF	TGTGCCAGCAGCTTACTAGCGGGAGTTTACAATGAGCAGTTCTTC
TRBJ1-3	-	-	TRBV6-1	CASSPLGGSGNTIYF	TGTGCCAGCAGTCCCCTGGGGGGGTCTGGAAACACCATATATTTT
TRBJ2-3	-	-	TRBV29-1	CSVRPQGSADTQYF	TGCAGCGTCCGACCCCAGGGGTCCGCAGATACGCAGTATTTT
TRBJ1-2	-	-	TRBV10-3	CAISESSADIYGYTF	TGTGCCATCAGTGAGTCGAGTGCGGACATTTATGGCTACACCTTC
TRBJ2-7	-	-	TRBV10-3	CAISEATFYEQYF	TGTGCCATCAGTGAGGCCACATTCTACGAGCAGTACTTC
TRBJ1-4	-	-	TRBV7-8	CASSLGRGHDEKLFF	TGTGCCAGCAGCTTAGGTCGCGGACACGATGAAAAACTGTTTTTT
TRBJ2-2	-	-	TRBV28	CASRSGVNTGELFF	TGTGCCAGCAGATCAGGAGTGAACACCGGGGAGCTGTTTTTT
TRBJ2-3	-	-	TRBV9	CASSADSTDTQYF	TGTGCCAGCAGCGCAGATAGCACAGATACGCAGTATTTT
TRBJ2-3	-	-	TRBV6-1	CASNALTHSTDTQYF	TGTGCCAGCAATGCATTGACACATAGCACAGATACGCAGTATTTT
TRBJ2-3	few	-	TRBV11-3	CASSIGHSTDTQYF	TGTGCCAGCAGTATTGGTCATAGCACAGATACGCAGTATTTT
TRBJ2-2	-	-	TRBV30	CALDVDTGELFF	TGTGCCTTGGACGTGGACACCGGGGAGCTGTTTTTT
TRBJ2-5	-	TRBD2	TRBV29-1	CSVEGRGQQETQYF	TGCAGCGTGGAAGGGAGGGGCCAGCAAGAGACCCAGTACTTC
TRBJ2-7	once	-	TRBV28	CASSPTVDNYEQYF	TGTGCCAGCAGTCCAACGGTCGACAATTACGAGCAGTACTTC
TRBJ2-3	-	TRBD2	TRBV27	CASRKRTSGGVGDTQYF	TGTGCCAGCAGGAAACGGACTAGCGGAGGGGTAGGGGATACGCAGTATTTT
TRBJ2-7	-	TRBD1	TRBV4-1	CASSQAGQVGYEQYF	TGCGCCAGCAGCCAAGCGGGACAGGTCGGTTACGAGCAGTACTTC
TRBJ2-5	-	TRBD2	TRBV27	CASSPRTSEQETQYF	TGTGCCAGCAGCCCTCGGACTAGCGAGCAAGAGACCCAGTACTTC
TRBJ2-7	few	-	TRBV2	CATQQGYTSYEQYF	TGTGCCACACAGCAGGGGTATACGTCCTACGAGCAGTACTTC
TRBJ2-7	-	-	TRBV27	CASSLSPGAEQYF	TGTGCCAGCAGTTTATCCCCAGGGGCCGAGCAGTACTTC
TRBJ2-3	-	TRBD2	TRBV28	CASSLLLAGESTDTQYF	TGTGCCAGCAGTTTATTACTAGCGGGGGAGTCCACAGATACGCAGTATTTT
TRBJ2-3	-	-	TRBV14	CASSQEGTRTDTQYF	TGTGCCAGCAGCCAAGAGGGGACAAGGACAGATACGCAGTATTTT
TRBJ1-6	-	-	TRBV6-5	CASSYSSEDYNSPLHF	TGTGCCAGCAGTTACTCGTCGGAAGACTATAATTCACCCCTCCACTTT
TRBJ2-7	-	TRBD2	TRBV7-8	CASSLGVLSAGDYEQYF	TGTGCCAGCAGCTTAGGGGTTTTGTCGGCGGGGGATTACGAGCAGTACTTC
TRBJ2-2	-	TRBD2	TRBV9	CASSVLAGGSRTGELFF	TGTGCCAGCAGCGTATTAGCGGGAGGTTCGCGTACCGGGGAGCTGTTTTTT
TRBJ1-2	once	-	TRBV7-7	CASSEVSAEKTYGYTF	TGTGCCAGCAGCGAAGTAAGTGCCGAAAAGACCTATGGCTACACCTTC
TRBJ2-1	-	-	TRBV5-1	CASSFSGPEQFF	TGCGCCAGCAGCTTCTCGGGACCCGAGCAGTTCTTC